This T cell receptor beta chain was obtained from a study of cytomegalovirus exposure and HLA in healthy donors. Background on the study: It was reported in a later analysis that the same platform had been used for the approximately 120 validation repertoires as for the 550 to 700 first-cohort repertoires.

Sequencing was performed with immunoSEQ multiplex PCR; in TCRdb, only in-frame clones are kept and a portion is missing. Of fewer than 120,000 clones listed, 89% are singletons. The J segment lost 5 bases and the V segment lost 6 bases, leaving 6 bases of the junction unmatched. The germline V gene encodes CDR1 LNHDA and CDR2 SQIVND (reference sequence). The length of the CDR3 is 13 residues. This clone was seen a single time. Sequenced input: PBMCs. The source of this sequence is a woman younger than 30 in good health and CMV-seronegative. This sequence joins TRBV19 and TRBJ1-1; 7 bases align to TRBD1. CDR3 region: CASSGPGQTEAFF. Written as DNA, the CDR3 is TGTGCCAGTAGCGGGCCGGGACAGACTGAAGCTTTCTTT. Variable domain in full (rest from reference TRBV19 and TRBJ1-1): DGGITQSPKYLFRKEGQNVTLSCEQNLNHDAMYWYRQDPGQGLRLIYYSQIVNDFQKGDIAEGYSVSREKKESFPLTVTSAQKNPTAFYLCASSGPGQTEAFFGQGTRLTVV.